This T cell receptor beta chain was found in a study of blood T cell repertoires in COVID-19. Overall study context: From the United States, Italy and Spain came samples of acute and convalescent COVID-19. From T cells, B-cell-depleted T cells, or PBMCs came the material, which was cDNA or gDNA.

Authors' data handling: Amplification with reference gene primers provided the estimates of nucleated cell counts. TCRdb's copy holds only in-frame clones and misses some; the assay was immunoSEQ multiplex PCR. V and J calls and clone size are as listed in that table; D and trimming were resolved from the DNA. Among 150,000 or so clones, about 85% were seen once, and the ten largest hold around 5%. Recruited during active infection, patients (from Seattle) were subsequently followed longitudinally. The sequencing input was peripheral blood. This clonotype was obtained from a woman in her 70s with COVID-19, enrolled during active disease.

The CDR3 coding sequence is TGTGCCATCAGCCCAACAGAGCCCGGGGGCGGGGAGCTGTTTTTT. This sequence encodes CAISPTEPGGGELFF. The chain joins TRBV10-3 to TRBJ2-2; D might be TRBD2 (6 bases). CDR3 length equals 15 residues. Trimming left V 6 bases short and J 7 bases short, with 18 bases between. The germline CDR1 and CDR2 sequences are ENHRY and SYGVKD.